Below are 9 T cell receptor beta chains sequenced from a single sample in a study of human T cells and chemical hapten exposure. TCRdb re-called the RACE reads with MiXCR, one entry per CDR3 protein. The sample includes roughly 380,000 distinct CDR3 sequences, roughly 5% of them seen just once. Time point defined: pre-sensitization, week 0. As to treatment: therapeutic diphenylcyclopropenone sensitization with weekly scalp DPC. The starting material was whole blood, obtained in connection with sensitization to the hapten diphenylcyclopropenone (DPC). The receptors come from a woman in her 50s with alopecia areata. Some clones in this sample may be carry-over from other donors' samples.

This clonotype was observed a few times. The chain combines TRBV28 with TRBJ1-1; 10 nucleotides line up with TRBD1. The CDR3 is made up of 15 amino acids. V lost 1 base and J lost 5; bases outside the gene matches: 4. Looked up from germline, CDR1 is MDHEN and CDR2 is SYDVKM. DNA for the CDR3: TGTGCCAGCAGTTTATTAGGGACAGGGGAGACTGAAGCTTTCTTT. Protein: CASSLLGTGETEAFF.

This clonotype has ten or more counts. In DNA form, the CDR3 reads TGTGCCAGTAGTAAGCAGGGGGCCCCCAACTATGGCTACACCTTC. Its protein is CASSKQGAPNYGYTF. The chain is built from TRBV19 and TRBJ1-2; 8 bases map to TRBD1. Germline V gene lookup returns CDR1 LNHDA and CDR2 SQIVND (reference sequence). V dropped 4 bases and J dropped 2; count of bases not matched to a gene: 6. The CDR3 extends over 15 amino acids. Together with reference TRBV19 and TRBJ1-2, the CDR3 gives the full variable domain: DGGITQSPKYLFRKEGQNVTLSCEQNLNHDAMYWYRQDPGQGLRLIYYSQIVNDFQKGDIAEGYSVSREKKESFPLTVTSAQKNPTAFYLCASSKQGAPNYGYTFGSGTRLTVV.

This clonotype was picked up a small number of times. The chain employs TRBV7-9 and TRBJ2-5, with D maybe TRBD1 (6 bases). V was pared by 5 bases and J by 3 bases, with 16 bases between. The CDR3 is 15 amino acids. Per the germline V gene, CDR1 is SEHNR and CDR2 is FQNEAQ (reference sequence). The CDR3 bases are TGTGCCAGCAGCCGCAAACAGGGAGCGAAAGAGACCCAGTACTTC. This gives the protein CASSRKQGAKETQYF.

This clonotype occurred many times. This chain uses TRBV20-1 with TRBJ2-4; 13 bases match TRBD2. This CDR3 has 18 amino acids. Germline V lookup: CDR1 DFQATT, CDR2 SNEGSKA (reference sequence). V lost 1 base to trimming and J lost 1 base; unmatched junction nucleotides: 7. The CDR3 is CSARGTSGSIGAKNIQYF. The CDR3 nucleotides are TGCAGTGCTAGAGGGACTAGCGGGAGCATTGGGGCCAAAAACATTCAGTACTTC.

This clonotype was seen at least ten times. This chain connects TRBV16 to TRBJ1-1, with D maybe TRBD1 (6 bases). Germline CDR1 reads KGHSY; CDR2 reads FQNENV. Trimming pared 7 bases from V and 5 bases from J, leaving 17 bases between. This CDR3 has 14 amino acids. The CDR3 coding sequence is TGTGCCAGCACCTTACAGGGAAGTGGAACTGAAGCTTTCTTT. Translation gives CASTLQGSGTEAFF. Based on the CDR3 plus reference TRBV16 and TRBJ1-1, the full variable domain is GEEVAQTPKHLVRGEGQKAKLYCAPIKGHSYVFWYQQVLKNEFKFLISFQNENVFDETGMPKERFSAKCLPNSPCSLEIQATKLEDSAVYFCASTLQGSGTEAFFGQGTRLTVV.

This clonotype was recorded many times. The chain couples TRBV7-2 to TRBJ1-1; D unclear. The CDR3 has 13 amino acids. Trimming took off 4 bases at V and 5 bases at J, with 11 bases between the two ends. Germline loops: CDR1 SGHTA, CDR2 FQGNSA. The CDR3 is CASSSGMGTEAFF. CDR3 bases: TGTGCCAGCAGCTCTGGCATGGGAACTGAAGCTTTCTTT.

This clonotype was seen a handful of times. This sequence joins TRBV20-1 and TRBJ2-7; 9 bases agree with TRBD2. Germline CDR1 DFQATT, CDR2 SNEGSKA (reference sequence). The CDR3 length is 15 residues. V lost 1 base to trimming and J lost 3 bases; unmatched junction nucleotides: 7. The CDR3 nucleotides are TGCAGTGCTAGAGGCCCTAGCGGGACCTTCTACGAGCAGTACTTC. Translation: CSARGPSGTFYEQYF.

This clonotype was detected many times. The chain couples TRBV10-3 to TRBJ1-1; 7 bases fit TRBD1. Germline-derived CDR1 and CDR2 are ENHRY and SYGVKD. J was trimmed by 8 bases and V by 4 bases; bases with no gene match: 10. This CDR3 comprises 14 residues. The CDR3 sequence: CAISVDSGTVEAFF. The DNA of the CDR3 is TGTGCCATCAGTGTAGACAGTGGGACAGTCGAAGCTTTCTTT.

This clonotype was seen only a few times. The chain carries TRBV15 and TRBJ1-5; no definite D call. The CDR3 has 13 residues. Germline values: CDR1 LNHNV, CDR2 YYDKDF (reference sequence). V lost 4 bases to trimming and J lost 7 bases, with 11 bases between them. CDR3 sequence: CATSNPAAQPQHF. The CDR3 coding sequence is TGTGCCACCAGCAATCCGGCAGCCCAGCCCCAGCATTTT.